The next 31 T cell receptor beta chains were all read from a single sample in a study of OX40 agonist ivuxolimab in advanced cancers. The library was built by means of the immunoSEQ multiplex PCR assay. TCRdb stores this immuneACCESS table with in-frame sequences only. Part of the clones is absent; in the studies checked, under half of the shortfall reflects unresolved V genes, and no reason is known for the rest. This sample has about 66,000 clones in its table, and approximately 82% of those were observed once. The biggest ten clones account for approximately 6.7% of the sample. The starting material was CD4+ or CD8+ T cells sorted from blood, obtained in a trial of the OX40 agonist ivuxolimab. Receptor source: an adult with an advanced solid tumor such as melanoma, head and neck, liver or kidney cancer.

The V call is TRBV7-2, the J call TRBJ2-1; D is unclear. The CDR3 is 15 amino acids. Trimming stripped 7 bases from V and 6 bases from J, with 19 bases between. Germline V gene data show CDR1 as SGHTA and CDR2 as FQGNSA. This CDR3 is CASTDLGKAGNEQFF. The CDR3, as DNA: TGTGCCAGCACCGACCTGGGGAAGGCTGGCAATGAGCAGTTCTTC.

The rearrangement links TRBV27 to TRBJ2-3, with no clear D. Between the trimmed V and J ends, which lost 2 bases and 3 bases, there was a span of 9 bases. In germline, CDR1 is MNHEY, CDR2 SMNVEV (reference sequence). The CDR3 covers 14 residues. The CDR3 loop is CASSLTPWTDTQYF. CDR3 nucleotides: TGTGCCAGCAGTTTAACCCCTTGGACAGATACGCAGTATTTT.

The rearrangement joins TRBV5-8 to TRBJ2-3, with 10 bases that match TRBD2. Unmatched junction bases numbered 9, after V lost 1 base and J lost 7 bases. The CDR3 consists of 16 residues. Germline assignment: CDR1 SGHTS and CDR2 YDEGEE. The CDR3 protein is CASSLPRAGGPYTQYF. The CDR3 nucleotides read TGTGCCAGCAGCTTGCCCCGAGCGGGGGGGCCATATACGCAGTATTTT.

The gene calls are TRBV5-1 and TRBJ2-2; D possibly corresponds to TRBD1 (6 bases). The CDR3 totals 15 residues. V was clipped by 3 bases and J by 1 base, with 10 bases between them. Germline V gene data show CDR1 as SGHRS and CDR2 as YFSETQ. CDR3 nucleotides: TGCGCCAGCAGCTCGTCGACAGGGAACACCGGGGAGCTGTTTTTT. Protein: CASSSSTGNTGELFF.

This clone has only one observation. This chain links TRBV27 with TRBJ2-5; no clear D gene. This CDR3 spans 13 amino acids. V dropped 8 bases and J dropped 5 bases, with 15 bases sitting between them. Germline CDR1 reads MNHEY; CDR2 reads SMNVEV (reference sequence). CDR3 residues: CASSRPLGETQYF. The DNA of the CDR3 is TGTGCCAGCTCCAGGCCCCTCGGGGAGACCCAGTACTTC.

The V call is TRBV28, the J call TRBJ2-7, with TRBD1 matching 10 bases. Germline V lookup: CDR1 MDHEN, CDR2 SYDVKM. The CDR3 consists of 16 residues. Unmatched junction bases numbered 8, after V lost 6 bases and J lost 0 bases. Here the CDR3 reads CASRLNRDRGSYEQYF. The CDR3 nucleotides are TGTGCCAGCAGGCTAAACCGGGACAGGGGCTCCTACGAGCAGTACTTC.

The rearrangement links TRBV29-1 to TRBJ1-3; D uncertain. V lost 2 bases to trimming and J lost 2 bases, with 10 bases between them. Per the germline V gene, CDR1 is SQVTM and CDR2 is ANQGSEA. CDR3 length: 14 residues. The CDR3 reads CSVESMEAGNTIYF. The CDR3 DNA follows: TGCAGCGTTGAATCTATGGAGGCTGGAAACACCATATATTTT.

The V gene is TRBV7-9, the J gene TRBJ1-6, with 7 bases matching TRBD1. Germline V gives CDR1 SEHNR, CDR2 FQNEAQ (reference sequence). The V and J ends lost 5 bases and 11 bases, in that order; junction bases with no gene match: 6. The CDR3 spans 13 residues. This CDR3 is CASSPTGVAPLHF. CDR3 sequence (DNA): TGTGCCAGCAGCCCAACAGGGGTGGCACCCCTCCACTTT.

This clone was counted between two and nine times. V gene TRBV28 combines with J gene TRBJ2-5; 7 bases agree with TRBD1. The germline CDR1 and CDR2 sequences are MDHEN and SYDVKM. The CDR3 is 15 amino acids. The V and J ends lost 4 bases and 0 bases, in that order; junction bases with no gene match: 5. The chain's CDR3 is CASSSYRGNQETQYF. The CDR3 region has the DNA TGTGCCAGCAGTTCCTACAGGGGAAACCAAGAGACCCAGTACTTC. Variable domain in full (rest from reference TRBV28 and TRBJ2-5): DVKVTQSSRYLVKRTGEKVFLECVQDMDHENMFWYRQDPGLGLRLIYFSYDVKMKEKGDIPEGYSVSREKKERFSLILESASTNQTSMYLCASSSYRGNQETQYFGPGTRLLVL.

This chain uses TRBV11-1 with TRBJ2-5; no clear D. The germline CDR1 and CDR2 sequences are SGHAT and FQDESV (reference sequence). The CDR3 contains 13 residues. The V and J ends lost 5 bases and 1 base respectively, with 8 bases between them. The CDR3 bases are TGTGCCAGCAGCGCAATCCCCCAAGAGACCCAGTACTTC. Its protein product is CASSAIPQETQYF.

This clone occurred a few times. The chain uses TRBV7-2 and TRBJ1-2; TRBD1 matches at 8 bases. Looked up from germline, CDR1 is SGHTA and CDR2 is FQGNSA. The J segment lost 1 base and the V segment lost 5 bases, leaving 6 bases of the junction unmatched. The CDR3 extends over 15 amino acids. The CDR3 spells CASSNTGGNNYGYTF. CDR3 in DNA: TGTGCCAGCAGCAACACAGGGGGTAATAACTATGGCTACACCTTC. The full variable domain, in which reference TRBV7-2 and TRBJ1-2 provide the parts outside the CDR3, is GAGVSQSPSNKVTEKGKDVELRCDPISGHTALYWYRQSLGQGLEFLIYFQGNSAPDKSGLPSDRFSAERTGGSVSTLTIQRTQQEDSAVYLCASSNTGGNNYGYTFGSGTRLTVV.

The J gene is TRBJ2-1, the V gene TRBV7-9, with 12 bases that match TRBD2. The CDR3 extends over 15 amino acids. With V trimmed by 5 bases and J by 10 bases, 9 bases remained unmatched. The germline gives CDR1 SEHNR, CDR2 FQNEAQ (reference sequence). The CDR3 loop reads CASSPRTSGTGEQFF. The CDR3 coding sequence is TGTGCCAGCAGCCCGCGGACTAGCGGGACAGGGGAGCAGTTCTTC.

In this sample, this clone turned up a few times. The chain combines TRBV7-6 with TRBJ2-2; D perhaps matches TRBD2 (6 bases). The CDR3 has 17 amino acids. Germline loops: CDR1 SGHVS, CDR2 FNYEAQ. Trimming left V 1 base short and J 3 bases short, with 15 bases between. CDR3 sequence: CASSLVAGREDTGELFF. CDR3 sequence (DNA): TGTGCCAGCAGCTTAGTCGCGGGGCGAGAGGACACCGGGGAGCTGTTTTTT. Using reference TRBV7-6 and TRBJ2-2 for the parts outside the CDR3, the full variable domain is GAGVSQSPRYKVTKRGQDVALRCDPISGHVSLYWYRQALGQGPEFLTYFNYEAQQDKSGLPNDRFSAERPEGSISTLTIQRTEQRDSAMYRCASSLVAGREDTGELFFGEGSRLTVL.

The chain couples TRBV4-2 to TRBJ2-7; D remains unclear. The CDR3 runs to 15 residues. With 0 bases removed from V and 2 bases from J, the gap between germline ends came to 11 bases. CDR1 and CDR2 (germline): LGHNA, YNFKEQ. The CDR3 nucleotides are TGTGCCAGCAGCCAAGATCGAAGTCCGACCTACGAGCAGTACTTC. This translates into CASSQDRSPTYEQYF.

The rearrangement joins TRBV5-1 to TRBJ1-4, with D unclear. The germline V and J ends were trimmed by 0 bases and 8 bases, with 5 bases remaining between them. CDR3 length: 12 residues. From germline, CDR1 is SGHRS and CDR2 YFSETQ. The CDR3 nucleotides are TGCGCCAGCAGCTTGGACTCCGAAAAACTGTTTTTT. It translates to CASSLDSEKLFF.

This clone appeared once. V and J are TRBV19 and TRBJ2-7; 9 bases agree with TRBD1. The V gene's germline CDR1 is LNHDA and CDR2 SQIVND (reference sequence). Unmatched junction bases numbered 2, after V lost 4 bases and J lost 4 bases. CDR3 length equals 13 residues. The CDR3 here is CASSTQGAYEQYF. Here the CDR3 DNA reads TGTGCCAGTAGTACACAGGGGGCTTACGAGCAGTACTTC.

The chain links TRBV19 to TRBJ1-1; 8 positions agree with TRBD1. Germline trimming cut 3 bases from V and 3 bases from J; bases unmatched to any gene: 9. The germline CDR1 and CDR2 sequences are LNHDA and SQIVND (reference sequence). This CDR3 is built from 16 residues. The DNA of the CDR3 is TGTGCCAGTAGTATCAGGACAGGGAGTGGTGACACTGAAGCTTTCTTT. This gives the protein CASSIRTGSGDTEAFF.

This chain connects TRBV4-1 to TRBJ2-1; TRBD2 matches at 8 bases. Germline V gives CDR1 MGHRA, CDR2 YSYEKL. This CDR3 comprises 19 residues. V was pared by 1 base and J by 7 bases, with 18 bases of the junction left unmatched. CDR3 DNA sequence: TGCGCCAGCAGCCAAGGGGGGCCCAGAAAGCGGGAGAATGGAAATGAGCAGTTCTTC. Translation gives CASSQGGPRKRENGNEQFF.

CDR3 sequence: CAISEGGGATYNEQFF. For the CDR3, the DNA is TGTGCCATCAGTGAGGGCGGGGGGGCCACATACAATGAGCAGTTCTTC. This chain joins TRBV10-3 and TRBJ2-1; 9 nucleotides align to TRBD2. Germline CDR1 ENHRY, CDR2 SYGVKD. After removal of 2 bases from V and 4 bases from J, the junction contained 6 bases not matched to a gene. The CDR3 runs 16 residues.

This chain connects TRBV7-2 to TRBJ2-3; D is ambiguous. V lost 2 bases to trimming and J lost 0 bases, with 6 bases between them. Per the germline V gene, CDR1 is SGHTA and CDR2 is FQGNSA. The CDR3 sequence is 14 residues long. The CDR3 loop is CASSLSPSTDTQYF. CDR3 sequence (DNA): TGTGCCAGCAGCTTAAGTCCTAGCACAGATACGCAGTATTTT.

The V and J genes are TRBV28 and TRBJ1-4; 9 positions agree with TRBD1. Germline trimming cut 5 bases from V and 5 bases from J; bases unmatched to any gene: 6. This CDR3 is 15 amino acids long. Germline V CDR1 and CDR2: MDHEN, SYDVKM. This chain's CDR3 is CASSPVGQGNEKLFF. CDR3 DNA sequence: TGTGCCAGCAGTCCGGTCGGACAGGGGAATGAAAAACTGTTTTTT.

In this sample, this clone turned up once. This rearrangement joins TRBV27 to TRBJ1-2; 7 nucleotides match TRBD1. Germline CDR1 MNHEY, CDR2 SMNVEV (reference sequence). The CDR3 totals 15 residues. The trim removed 5 bases at V and 5 bases at J, leaving 11 bases unmatched. The CDR3 DNA follows: TGTGCCAGCAGTAGAACAGGGGCTCGCCCTTATGGCTACACCTTC. Translated, it gives CASSRTGARPYGYTF.

Only a few counts were recorded for this clone. J is TRBJ2-3 and V is TRBV5-4; D ambiguous. This CDR3 has 12 residues. Per germline, CDR1 SGHNT and CDR2 YYREEE (reference sequence). V gave up 2 bases and J gave up 4 bases, with 5 bases separating them. CDR3 in DNA: TGTGCCAGCAGCTTCAAGCCAGATACGCAGTATTTT. Translating it yields CASSFKPDTQYF.

This chain links TRBV27 with TRBJ2-1, with 7 bases identical to TRBD1. The CDR3 has 15 amino acids. The J segment lost 3 bases and the V segment lost 3 bases, leaving 5 bases of the junction unmatched. The germline CDR1 and CDR2 sequences are MNHEY and SMNVEV (reference sequence). Written as DNA, the CDR3 is TGTGCCAGCAGTTTTACGACAGGGAACTACAATGAGCAGTTCTTC. Its translation: CASSFTTGNYNEQFF.

This clone was detected once. In DNA form, the CDR3 reads TGTGCCAGCAGCCAAGTCGACCGCACAGATACGCAGTATTTT. It codes for CASSQVDRTDTQYF. The J gene is TRBJ2-3, the V gene TRBV11-2; no clear D gene. V lost 5 bases and J lost 1, with 10 bases in between. The CDR3 is made up of 14 amino acids. The germline V gene has CDR1 SGHAT and CDR2 FQNNGV.

The chain is built from TRBV2 and TRBJ1-3, with 8 positions matching TRBD1. Germline V gene data show CDR1 as SNHLY and CDR2 as FYNNEI. CDR3 length: 15 residues. The V and J ends lost 4 bases and 2 bases, in that order; junction bases with no gene match: 4. CDR3 amino acids: CASSADRGPGNTIYF. As DNA, the CDR3 is TGTGCCAGCAGTGCAGACAGGGGCCCTGGAAACACCATATATTTT.

The V call is TRBV7-2, the J call TRBJ1-2; a possible D gene is TRBD1 (6 bases). Germline-derived CDR1 and CDR2 are SGHTA and FQGNSA. The CDR3 covers 16 residues. Trimming removed 1 base from V and 2 bases from J, with 14 bases in between. The CDR3 loop is CASSLDRVRGNYGYTF. In DNA, the CDR3 is TGTGCCAGCAGCTTAGATAGGGTCAGGGGCAACTATGGCTACACCTTC. Complete variable domain (other parts from reference TRBV7-2 and TRBJ1-2): GAGVSQSPSNKVTEKGKDVELRCDPISGHTALYWYRQSLGQGLEFLIYFQGNSAPDKSGLPSDRFSAERTGGSVSTLTIQRTQQEDSAVYLCASSLDRVRGNYGYTFGSGTRLTVV.

This rearrangement joins TRBV10-2 to TRBJ2-5; 8 positions match TRBD2. V trimming: 6 bases; J trimming: 5 bases; junction bases outside the gene matches: 5. Germline V lookup: CDR1 WSHSY, CDR2 SAAADI. The CDR3 is 13 amino acids. The CDR3 sequence is CASRQRGWETQYF. As DNA, the CDR3 is TGCGCCAGCAGGCAGCGGGGGTGGGAGACCCAGTACTTC.

The V and J genes are TRBV5-4 and TRBJ2-1; the match to TRBD2 covers 8 bases. J lost 6 bases, V lost 4 bases, and 9 bases had no gene match. Germline V gene lookup returns CDR1 SGHNT and CDR2 YYREEE (reference sequence). This CDR3 region has 15 residues. The CDR3 DNA follows: TGTGCCAGCAGCACCTCCGGGACTAGGTCCAATGAGCAGTTCTTC. This sequence encodes CASSTSGTRSNEQFF. Full variable domain (missing parts from reference TRBV5-4 and TRBJ2-1): ETGVTQSPTHLIKTRGQQVTLRCSSQSGHNTVSWYQQALGQGPQFIFQYYREEENGRGNFPPRFSGLQFPNYSSELNVNALELDDSALYLCASSTSGTRSNEQFFGPGTRLTVL.

This sequence joins TRBV27 and TRBJ2-3; perhaps TRBD2 as D (5 bases). The CDR3 extends over 14 amino acids. V was pared by 5 bases and J by 2 bases, with 11 bases between. The germline V gene encodes CDR1 MNHEY and CDR2 SMNVEV (reference sequence). DNA of the CDR3: TGTGCCAGCAGTCAGCGGCCCGACACAGATACGCAGTATTTT. Residues: CASSQRPDTDTQYF.

J is TRBJ2-1 and V is TRBV4-3; TRBD2 might be the D (6 bases). The CDR3 loop spans 16 amino acids. V was cut by 1 base and J by 5 bases, with 15 bases left in between. Germline V gives CDR1 LGHNA, CDR2 YSLEER. This CDR3 is CASSQALVGGNNEQFF. The DNA for the CDR3 is TGCGCCAGCAGCCAAGCCCTGGTGGGGGGTAACAATGAGCAGTTCTTC.